This T cell receptor beta chain was identified during a study of blood T cell repertoires in COVID-19. Study context: Samples came from the United States, Italy and Spain, spanning acute and convalescent COVID-19. T cells, B-cell-depleted T cells, or PBMCs provided the cDNA or gDNA that served as material.

In the study's own analysis: Nucleated cell counts were estimated from reference gene primer amplification. Measured with immunoSEQ multiplex PCR; TCRdb has only the in-frame clones, and not every one. V and J calls and clone size are those listed in that table; D and trimming were worked out from the DNA. This table holds about 180,000 clones, approximately 80% found once. V was shortened by 0 bases and J by 5 bases, with 10 bases between the two germline ends. This CDR3 has 15 amino acids. Germline V gene lookup returns CDR1 LNHNV and CDR2 YYDKDF (reference sequence). This clonotype was obtained from a human donor in a cohort sampled during active COVID-19. This chain uses TRBV15 with TRBJ2-2, with a possible D match to TRBD2 (7 bases). Specimen: peripheral blood. CDR3 nucleotide sequence: TGTGCCACCAGCAGAGATAGGGGGGGAACCGGGGAGCTGTTTTTT. Translated, it gives CATSRDRGGTGELFF. The full variable domain, its missing parts supplied by reference TRBV15 and TRBJ2-2, is DAMVIQNPRYQVTQFGKPVTLSCSQTLNHNVMYWYQQKSSQAPKLLFHYYDKDFNNEADTPDNFQSRRPNTSFCFLDIRSPGLGDTAMYLCATSRDRGGTGELFFGEGSRLTVL.